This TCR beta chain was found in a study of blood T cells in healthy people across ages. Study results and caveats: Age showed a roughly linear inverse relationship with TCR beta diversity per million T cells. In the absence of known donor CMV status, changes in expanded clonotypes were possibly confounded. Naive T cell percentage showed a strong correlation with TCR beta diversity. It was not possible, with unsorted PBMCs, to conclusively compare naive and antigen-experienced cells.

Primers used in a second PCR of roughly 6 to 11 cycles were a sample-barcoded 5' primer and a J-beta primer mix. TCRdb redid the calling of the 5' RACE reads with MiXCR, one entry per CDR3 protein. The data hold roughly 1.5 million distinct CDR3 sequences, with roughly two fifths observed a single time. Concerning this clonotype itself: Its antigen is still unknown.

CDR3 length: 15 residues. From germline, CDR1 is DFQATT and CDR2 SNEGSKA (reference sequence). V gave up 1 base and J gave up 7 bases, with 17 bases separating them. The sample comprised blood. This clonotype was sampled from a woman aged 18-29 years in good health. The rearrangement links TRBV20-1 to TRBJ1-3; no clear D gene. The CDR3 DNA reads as TGCAGTGCTAGAGTCCCGGTTCGTTGGAGGAACACCATATATTTT. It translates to CSARVPVRWRNTIYF.